This is a list of T cell receptor beta chains from one sample in a study of CD8 T cells in ankylosing spondylitis. TCRdb re-called the 5' RACE reads through MiXCR, storing one row per CDR3 protein. The sample shows 150,000 to 200,000 distinct CDR3 sequences, around 13% of them seen only once. The sequencing sample was made of blood, either unsorted or a sorted T cell fraction (not recorded which). Receptors originate from a female donor with ankylosing spondylitis or in good health (not recorded which). CDR3s include the opening cysteine and the closing phenylalanine or tryptophan. D genes are given only for firm matches. A clone size is listed for some rows: how often the clone was seen (once, few, many), or a class if it is expanded.

v_call,d_call,cdr3_length,clone_size,j_call,cdr3_aa,cdr3_nt
TRBV3-1,-,15,-,TRBJ2-1,CASSLASGGYNEQFF,TGTGCCAGCAGCCTCGCGAGCGGAGGATACAATGAGCAGTTCTTC
TRBV12-3/TRBV12-4,-,17,many,TRBJ1-1,CASSLSGPGGLFTEAFF,TGTGCCAGCAGTTTATCTGGTCCCGGCGGGTTATTCACTGAAGCTTTCTTT
TRBV9,-,13,many,TRBJ2-1,CASSAALDGEQFF,TGTGCCAGCAGCGCCGCCCTCGACGGTGAGCAGTTCTTC
TRBV20-1,-,13,many,TRBJ2-1,CSAILTSNNEQFF,TGCAGTGCTATCCTAACGTCAAACAATGAGCAGTTCTTC
TRBV20-1,TRBD2,14,many,TRBJ2-1,CSARGGLVDYEQFF,TGCAGTGCTAGAGGAGGACTAGTGGACTATGAGCAGTTCTTC
TRBV28,-,10,many,TRBJ1-1,CASSLTEAFF,TGTGCCAGCAGTCTCACTGAAGCTTTCTTT
TRBV7-8,-,13,many,TRBJ1-6,CASSFWGGSPLHF,TGTGCCAGCAGCTTCTGGGGGGGCTCACCCCTCCACTTT
TRBV29-1,TRBD1,14,-,TRBJ1-2,CSVPGTGTNYGYTF,TGCAGCGTCCCCGGGACAGGGACCAACTATGGCTACACCTTC
TRBV7-8,TRBD1,14,-,TRBJ2-7,CASGLDRVSYEQYF,TGTGCCAGCGGACTTGACAGGGTTTCCTACGAGCAGTACTTC
TRBV12-3/TRBV12-4,-,18,many,TRBJ1-1,CASSFRLGVGAPNTEAFF,TGTGCCAGCAGTTTTCGGCTGGGTGTGGGGGCCCCTAACACTGAAGCTTTCTTT
TRBV12-3/TRBV12-4,TRBD2,20,few,TRBJ2-5,CASSLGTSGRVWSDQETQYF,TGTGCCAGCAGTTTAGGGACTAGCGGGAGGGTCTGGTCGGACCAAGAGACCCAGTACTTC
TRBV4-2,-,16,few,TRBJ1-1,CASSQTKGVKNTEAFF,TGTGCCAGCAGCCAAACCAAGGGAGTCAAGAACACTGAAGCTTTCTTT
TRBV2,-,15,many,TRBJ2-2,CASSETGVITGELFF,TGTGCCAGCAGTGAAACGGGAGTAATCACCGGGGAGCTGTTTTTT
TRBV20-1,-,12,many,TRBJ2-2,CSAASNTGELFF,TGCAGTGCTGCCTCAAACACCGGGGAGCTGTTTTTT
TRBV24-1,-,16,many,TRBJ2-5,CATSDSWVRGGETQYF,TGTGCCACCAGTGATTCATGGGTGCGCGGCGGAGAGACCCAGTACTTC
TRBV11-2,TRBD1,15,many,TRBJ2-1,CASSPDRGQFNEQFF,TGTGCCAGCAGCCCGGACAGGGGTCAGTTCAATGAGCAGTTCTTC
TRBV7-9,TRBD1,15,-,TRBJ1-5,CASSRGTGGNQPQHF,TGTGCCAGCAGCCGCGGGACAGGGGGCAATCAGCCCCAGCATTTT
TRBV7-2,-,14,-,TRBJ1-3,CASSLVGSGYTIYF,TGTGCCAGCAGCTTAGTTGGCTCTGGATACACCATATATTTT
TRBV11-3,TRBD2,16,-,TRBJ2-1,CASSSYGTSGNHEQFF,TGTGCCAGCAGCTCCTACGGGACTAGCGGGAATCATGAGCAGTTCTTC
TRBV3-1,TRBD2,14,-,TRBJ2-7,CASSSGLAGAEQYF,TGTGCCAGCAGCTCGGGACTAGCGGGAGCCGAGCAGTACTTC
TRBV6-1,-,14,few,TRBJ1-5,CASSKGGFNQPQHF,TGTGCCAGCAGTAAGGGAGGCTTCAATCAGCCCCAGCATTTT
TRBV20-1,TRBD2,15,-,TRBJ2-1,CSAYKAGETYNEQFF,TGCAGTGCTTACAAAGCGGGAGAAACCTACAATGAGCAGTTCTTC
TRBV5-1,TRBD1,13,-,TRBJ1-2,CASSSGQGAGYTF,TGCGCCAGCAGCTCAGGACAGGGGGCTGGCTACACCTTC
TRBV3-1,-,14,-,TRBJ2-7,CASSQGLGSYEQYF,TGTGCCAGCAGCCAGGGACTGGGCTCCTACGAGCAGTACTTC
TRBV28,-,15,-,TRBJ2-6,CASSPGATEANVLTF,TGTGCCAGCAGTCCGGGGGCTACTGAGGCCAACGTCCTGACTTTC
TRBV7-8,-,14,few,TRBJ2-7,CASSFLAGIYEQYF,TGTGCCAGCAGCTTTCTGGCGGGGATATACGAGCAGTACTTC
TRBV10-3,TRBD2,15,many,TRBJ2-2,CAISTTSGSVGELFF,TGTGCCATCAGCACGACTAGCGGGAGCGTCGGGGAGCTGTTTTTT
TRBV15,-,15,many,TRBJ1-5,CATRMGHYSNQPQHF,TGTGCCACCAGAATGGGGCATTATAGCAATCAGCCCCAGCATTTT
TRBV12-3/TRBV12-4,-,15,many,TRBJ1-4,CASSSGQLEGEKLFF,TGTGCCAGCAGTTCGGGACAACTAGAAGGGGAAAAACTGTTTTTT
TRBV20-1,-,16,many,TRBJ1-2,CSARGYVGGGANGYTF,TGCAGTGCTAGAGGATACGTTGGGGGAGGGGCGAATGGCTACACCTTC
TRBV12-3/TRBV12-4,-,12,many,TRBJ1-5,CASAQGNQPQHF,TGTGCCAGCGCCCAGGGCAATCAGCCCCAGCATTTT
TRBV11-1,-,13,few,TRBJ2-1,CASNQGPYNEQFF,TGTGCCAGCAACCAGGGACCGTACAATGAGCAGTTCTTC
TRBV18,-,15,-,TRBJ2-1,CASSPPGPFNNEQFF,TGTGCCAGCTCACCACCGGGCCCGTTTAACAATGAGCAGTTCTTC
TRBV5-1,-,16,many,TRBJ2-1,CASSFGLRGSYNEQFF,TGCGCCAGCAGCTTTGGACTCCGGGGCTCCTACAATGAGCAGTTCTTC
TRBV18,TRBD2,16,few,TRBJ2-1,CASSRGLAGDYNEQFF,TGTGCCAGCTCGCGGGGACTAGCGGGGGACTACAATGAGCAGTTCTTC
TRBV28,-,17,many,TRBJ2-6,CASSFRDTDSGANVLTF,TGTGCCAGCAGTTTCCGGGACACAGACTCTGGGGCCAACGTCCTGACTTTC
TRBV6-1,TRBD1,13,many,TRBJ2-1,CASSRQGYNEQFF,TGTGCCAGCAGTCGACAGGGGTACAATGAGCAGTTCTTC
TRBV20-1,TRBD2,12,-,TRBJ2-7,CSAITSVYEQYF,TGCAGTGCCATCACTAGCGTCTACGAGCAGTACTTC
TRBV12-3/TRBV12-4,-,14,many,TRBJ1-2,CASSLGLFLGGYTF,TGTGCCAGCAGTTTGGGCCTTTTTCTGGGGGGCTACACCTTC
TRBV5-1,-,13,many,TRBJ1-1,CASSWAGNTEAFF,TGCGCCAGCAGCTGGGCCGGGAACACTGAAGCTTTCTTT
TRBV6-2/TRBV6-3,-,19,many,TRBJ1-5,CASSRSPQGLNNGNQPQHF,TGTGCCAGCAGCCGCTCACCACAGGGACTTAACAATGGCAATCAGCCCCAGCATTTT
TRBV20-1,TRBD2,15,few,TRBJ2-5,CSAEARGGYQETQYF,TGCAGTGCGGAGGCCCGGGGGGGGTACCAAGAGACCCAGTACTTC
TRBV7-2,-,13,many,TRBJ2-3,CASSLQFADTQYF,TGTGCCAGCAGCCTACAATTCGCAGATACGCAGTATTTT
TRBV7-2,-,14,-,TRBJ2-7,CASSLVGAAYEQYF,TGTGCCAGCAGCCTAGTCGGGGCAGCCTACGAGCAGTACTTC
TRBV20-1,-,13,many,TRBJ1-2,CSANTVANYGYTF,TGCAGTGCTAACACGGTTGCTAACTATGGCTACACCTTC
TRBV9,-,13,many,TRBJ1-3,CASSEGSGNTIYF,TGTGCCAGCAGCGAGGGCTCTGGAAACACCATATATTTT
TRBV15,-,14,many,TRBJ1-5,CATSRGQSNQPQHF,TGTGCCACCAGCAGAGGCCAGAGCAATCAGCCCCAGCATTTT
TRBV6-1,TRBD2,16,few,TRBJ2-1,CASRLSLAGVEDEQFF,TGTGCCAGCAGACTTAGCCTAGCGGGAGTCGAGGATGAGCAGTTCTTC
TRBV6-6,-,12,many,TRBJ2-7,CASSFGPHEQYF,TGTGCCAGCAGCTTTGGACCTCACGAGCAGTACTTC
TRBV6-5,-,12,-,TRBJ2-2,CASSRPSGELFF,TGTGCCAGCAGTCGACCTTCCGGGGAGCTGTTTTTT
TRBV20-1,TRBD2,14,many,TRBJ2-2,CSATGTTPVKELFF,TGCAGTGCTACCGGGACTACTCCTGTTAAGGAGCTGTTTTTT
TRBV29-1,-,12,many,TRBJ1-2,CSVGEGDYGYTF,TGCAGCGTTGGGGAGGGCGACTATGGCTACACCTTC
TRBV9,TRBD1,15,few,TRBJ2-3,CASSAGQGAPDTQYF,TGTGCCAGCAGCGCCGGACAGGGGGCTCCAGATACGCAGTATTTT
TRBV7-2,-,15,few,TRBJ2-7,CASSLPGASPNEQYF,TGTGCCAGCAGCTTACCCGGGGCCTCCCCCAACGAGCAGTACTTC
TRBV12-3/TRBV12-4,-,13,many,TRBJ1-5,CASSLLENQPQHF,TGTGCCAGCAGCCTCCTCGAAAATCAGCCCCAGCATTTT
TRBV20-1,-,11,many,TRBJ2-1,CSVSGDNEQFF,TGCAGTGTATCCGGTGACAATGAGCAGTTCTTC
TRBV18,TRBD1,19,many,TRBJ2-1,CASSINDLGDSLSYNEQFF,TGTGCCAGCTCAATCAATGATCTGGGGGACAGCTTATCCTACAATGAGCAGTTCTTC
TRBV27,TRBD2,17,-,TRBJ2-1,CASSSTKLAGHYNEQFF,TGTGCCAGCAGTTCTACCAAGTTAGCGGGGCACTACAATGAGCAGTTCTTC
TRBV27,-,13,many,TRBJ2-7,CASSLSIGSEQYF,TGTGCCAGCAGTTTATCCATCGGATCCGAGCAGTACTTC
TRBV29-1,-,11,few,TRBJ1-3,CSGTGSDTIYF,TGCAGCGGGACCGGTTCCGACACCATATATTTT